A single TCR beta chain is shown here with its context. This clone appeared once. No cognate antigen has been identified for it. The sample holds no much larger clone one base away, and base qualities are not on file. TCRbeta CDR3 regions were amplified from genomic DNA using the immunoSEQ Assay, a bias-controlled multiplex PCR. As for the authors' bioinformatics: The number of nucleated cells in each sample was estimated from the amplification of reference gene primers within the assay. Sequence reads were collapsed and filtered to measure the absolute abundance of every unique TCRbeta CDR3 rearrangement. Productive Simpson clonality was computed per sample as the square root of Simpson's diversity index over productive rearrangements. TCRdb provides this immuneACCESS table in a form limited to in-frame rearrangements. Some clones are lacking; in checked studies, under half of them reflect an unresolved V gene, and why the rest are absent is not known. D and trimming come from the DNA, and the V and J calls and clone size come from that table. Across this sample there are roughly 160,000 clones, with about 88% seen only once. The ten most abundant clones make up around 24% of the sample.

The collaborating institutions used their own protocols to collect whole blood in K2EDTA tubes. For TCRbeta analysis, collaborators shipped samples as frozen whole blood, isolated PBMCs, or DNA extracted from either of those sample types. The record originates from a study of blood T cell repertoires in COVID-19 (dated by TCRdb to 2018 to 2020). Regarding the study in general: The collaborator samples originated in the United States, Italy and Spain and spanned the acute and convalescent phases of COVID-19. The material from the prospective study consisted of cDNA or gDNA derived from T cells, B-cell-depleted T cells, or PBMCs. The repertoires were made available in a free public database intended to serve as a resource for research on the immune response to SARS-CoV-2. Subjects who had been exposed to COVID-19, were actively infected with it, or had recovered from it provided the deeply sampled blood TCRbeta repertoires that made up the dataset. The samples were drawn from the first 160 participants of the ongoing ImmuneRACE study and from more than 1,000 subjects provided by 6 global collaborators. Sample metadata almost always included a de-identified subject ID, COVID-19 status, age in years and sex. Where HLA class I and class II types were available, the types were taken from metadata supplied by the sample provider, not from assay-based typing. On the study overall, not on this receptor specifically: Clinical and demographic metadata were provided uncurated, with the amount varying by source and participant.

CDR1 and CDR2 are drawn from the germline V gene (reference sequence): GTSNPN, SVGIG. The CDR3, cysteine through phenylalanine, is 16 amino acids long. The CDR3 DNA has 48 bases and is translated from base 1. The germline ends are 21 bases apart after V is trimmed by 4 bases and J by 8 bases. Rearrangement joined TRBV30 to TRBJ1-6, and possibly TRBD1, on 6 matching bases. The clonotype comes from a man between 60 and 70 years old with acute or convalescent COVID-19. Material: peripheral blood. This receptor has the CDR3 CAWNREGAFWDSPLHF. In nucleotide form, the sequence is TGTGCCTGGAACAGGGAAGGGGCATTTTGGGATTCACCCCTCCACTTT. Joined to the reference TRBV30 and TRBJ1-6 proteins, this CDR3 gives the full variable domain: SQTIHQWPATLVQPVGSPLSLECTVEGTSNPNLYWYRQAAGRGLQLLFYSVGIGQISSEVPQNLSASRPQDRQFILSSKKLLLSDSGFYLCAWNREGAFWDSPLHFGNGTRLTVT.